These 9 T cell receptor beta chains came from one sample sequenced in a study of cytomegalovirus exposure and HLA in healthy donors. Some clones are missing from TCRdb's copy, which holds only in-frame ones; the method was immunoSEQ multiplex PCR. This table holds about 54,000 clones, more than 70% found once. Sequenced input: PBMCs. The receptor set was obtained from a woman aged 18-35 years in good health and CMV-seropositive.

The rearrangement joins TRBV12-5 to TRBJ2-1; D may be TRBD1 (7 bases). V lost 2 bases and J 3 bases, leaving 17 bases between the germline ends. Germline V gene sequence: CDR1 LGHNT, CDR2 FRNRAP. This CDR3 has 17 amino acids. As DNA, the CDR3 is TGTGCTAGTGGTTTGTGGAGGGGGCGACTCGACTACAATGAGCAGTTCTTC. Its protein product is CASGLWRGRLDYNEQFF.

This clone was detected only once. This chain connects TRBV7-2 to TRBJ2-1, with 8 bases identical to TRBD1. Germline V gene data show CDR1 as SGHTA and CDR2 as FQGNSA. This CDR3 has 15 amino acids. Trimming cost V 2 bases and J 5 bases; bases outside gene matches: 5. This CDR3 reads CASSLSWTGHNEQFF. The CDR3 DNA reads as TGTGCCAGCAGCTTATCCTGGACAGGGCACAATGAGCAGTTCTTC. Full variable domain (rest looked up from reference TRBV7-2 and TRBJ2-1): GAGVSQSPSNKVTEKGKDVELRCDPISGHTALYWYRQSLGQGLEFLIYFQGNSAPDKSGLPSDRFSAERTGGSVSTLTIQRTQQEDSAVYLCASSLSWTGHNEQFFGPGTRLTVL.

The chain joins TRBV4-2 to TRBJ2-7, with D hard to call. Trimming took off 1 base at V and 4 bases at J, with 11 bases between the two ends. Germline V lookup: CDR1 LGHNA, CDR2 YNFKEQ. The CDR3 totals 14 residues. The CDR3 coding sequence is TGTGCCAGCAGCCAAGGGGTTGTCGGGTACGAGCAGTACTTC. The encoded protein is CASSQGVVGYEQYF.

CDR3 in DNA: TGTGCCAGCAGCCCACCCCCCTCTGGCGGGGTTCGTGGCTACACCTTC. This gives the protein CASSPPPSGGVRGYTF. This chain uses TRBV28 with TRBJ1-2, with D unresolved. The CDR3 totals 16 residues. In germline, CDR1 is MDHEN, CDR2 SYDVKM. With 6 bases removed from V and 7 bases from J, the gap between germline ends came to 24 bases.

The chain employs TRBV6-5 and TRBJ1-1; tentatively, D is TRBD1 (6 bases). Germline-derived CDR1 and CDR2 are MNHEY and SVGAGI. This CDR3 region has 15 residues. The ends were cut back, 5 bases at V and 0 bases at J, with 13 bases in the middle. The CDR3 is CASSPGQTMNTEAFF. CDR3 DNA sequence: TGTGCCAGCAGTCCCGGACAGACGATGAACACTGAAGCTTTCTTT.

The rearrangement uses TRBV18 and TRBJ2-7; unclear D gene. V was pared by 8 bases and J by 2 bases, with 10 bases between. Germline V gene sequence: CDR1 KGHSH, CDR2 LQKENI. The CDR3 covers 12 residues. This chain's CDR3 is CASAQVAYEQYF. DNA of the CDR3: TGTGCCAGCGCGCAGGTCGCCTACGAGCAGTACTTC.

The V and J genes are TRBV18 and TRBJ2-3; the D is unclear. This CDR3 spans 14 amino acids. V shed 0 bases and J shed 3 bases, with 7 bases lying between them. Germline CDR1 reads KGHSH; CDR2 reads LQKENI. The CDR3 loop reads CASSPPVRTDTQYF. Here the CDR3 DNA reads TGTGCCAGCTCACCACCTGTTCGGACAGATACGCAGTATTTT.

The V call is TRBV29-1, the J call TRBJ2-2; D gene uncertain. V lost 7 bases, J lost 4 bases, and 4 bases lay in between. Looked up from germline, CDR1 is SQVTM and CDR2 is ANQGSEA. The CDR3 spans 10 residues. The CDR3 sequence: CSALTGELFF. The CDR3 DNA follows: TGCAGCGCCCTCACCGGGGAGCTGTTTTTT.

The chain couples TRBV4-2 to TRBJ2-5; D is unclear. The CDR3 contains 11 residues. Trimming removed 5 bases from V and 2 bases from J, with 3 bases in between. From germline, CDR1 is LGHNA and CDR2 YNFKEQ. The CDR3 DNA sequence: TGTGCCAGCAGCTCGCAAGAGACCCAGTACTTC. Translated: CASSSQETQYF.